The 3 T cell receptor beta chains given below trace back to one sample, sequenced in a study of a mutant IDH1 vaccine in newly diagnosed glioma. The time point is: week 35, safety follow-up. The study gave 300 ug of mutant IDH1 20-mer peptide per vaccine dose, with topical imiquimod. Repertoires were generated with immunoSEQ multiplex PCR, while TCRdb's copy carries only in-frame clones and drops some. The repertoire has 50,000 to 75,000 clones, 74% of them found once; the top ten carry 4.5% to 5%. These TCRs are of unknown antigen specificity. The source was PBMCs, collected from a glioma patient whose treatment included an IDH1 peptide vaccine. All receptors derive from a man between 50 and 59 years old with glioma.

This sequence joins TRBV6-4 and TRBJ1-1, with a possible D match to TRBD1 (6 bases). The V gene's germline CDR1 is MRHNA and CDR2 SNTAGT. The CDR3 is 13 amino acids. Trimming removed 2 bases from V and 4 bases from J, with 8 bases in between. Here the CDR3 reads CASSDEGGTEAFF. CDR3 DNA sequence: TGTGCCAGCAGTGACGAGGGGGGCACTGAAGCTTTCTTT.

The chain joins TRBV30 to TRBJ2-2, with D possibly TRBD1 on 6 matching bases. V dropped 4 bases and J dropped 7 bases, with 13 bases sitting between them. The CDR3 has 13 amino acids. CDR1 GTSNPN and CDR2 SVGIG come from the germline V gene (reference sequence). The CDR3 loop is CAWIRGFNGELFF. CDR3 DNA: TGTGCCTGGATAAGGGGGTTCAACGGGGAGCTGTTTTTT.

The chain employs TRBV15 and TRBJ2-7; D may be TRBD1 (5 bases). The V end lost 5 bases, the J end lost 2 bases, and 16 bases lay between the germline ends. This CDR3 region has 15 residues. Germline CDR1 is LNHNV and CDR2 is YYDKDF (reference sequence). CDR3 coding DNA: TGTGCCACCAGCCCTGGAACCAGGGTCACCTACGAGCAGTACTTC. Its translation is CATSPGTRVTYEQYF.